These 32 T cell receptor beta chains were sequenced from one sample in a study of T cell responses to AZD1222 COVID-19 vaccine. The assay was immunoSEQ multiplex PCR, and TCRdb's table has in-frame clones only and misses some. The repertoire holds under 150,000 clones, 90% to 95% seen once, with 2.9% in the top ten. The sequences come from peripheral blood, collected on day 0 of AZD1222 vaccination. These receptors were collected from an adult in good health.

A single count supports this clone. The chain joins TRBV6-1 to TRBJ1-2, with 8 bases fitting TRBD1. The J segment lost 5 bases and the V segment lost 1 base, leaving 0 bases of the junction unmatched. CDR1 and CDR2 from the germline V gene are MNHNS and SASEGT. This CDR3 is 13 amino acids long. The CDR3 spells CASSEGTGYGYTF. The CDR3 DNA is TGTGCCAGCAGTGAAGGGACAGGGTATGGCTACACCTTC.

The rearrangement uses TRBV4-1 and TRBJ1-4, with a weak D call TRBD1 (5 bases). Germline V gene data show CDR1 as MGHRA and CDR2 as YSYEKL. Trimming took 2 bases from V and 0 from J, leaving 16 bases between them. CDR3 length equals 18 residues. CDR3 protein: CASSQQPDLGATNEKLFF. DNA of the CDR3: TGCGCCAGCAGCCAACAGCCGGACCTGGGGGCAACTAATGAAAAACTGTTTTTT.

The chain employs TRBV3-1 (or the pseudogene TRBV3-2) and TRBJ2-5; 8 bases align to TRBD2. V shed 6 bases, J shed 5 bases, and the junction held 8 bases outside the gene matches. Germline V gene sequence: CDR1 LGHDT, CDR2 YNNKEL (reference sequence). The CDR3 is 14 amino acids. The CDR3 is CASRREGLGETQYF. CDR3 coding DNA: TGTGCCAGCAGACGGGAGGGCCTGGGGGAGACCCAGTACTTC.

The rearrangement joins TRBV28 to TRBJ2-6, with unresolved D. V lost 6 bases and J 6 bases, leaving 12 bases between the germline ends. Germline V CDR1 and CDR2: MDHEN, SYDVKM. The CDR3 is 14 amino acids. CDR3 amino acids: CASRRQLLANVLTF. The CDR3, as DNA: TGTGCCAGCAGACGACAACTCTTGGCCAACGTCCTGACTTTC. Full variable domain (outside the CDR3, taken from reference TRBV28 and TRBJ2-6): DVKVTQSSRYLVKRTGEKVFLECVQDMDHENMFWYRQDPGLGLRLIYFSYDVKMKEKGDIPEGYSVSREKKERFSLILESASTNQTSMYLCASRRQLLANVLTFGAGSRLTVL.

The V gene is TRBV19, the J gene TRBJ1-1; no reliable D call. Germline V lookup: CDR1 LNHDA, CDR2 SQIVND (reference sequence). The CDR3 consists of 13 residues. Trimming removed 5 bases from V and 7 bases from J, with 14 bases in between. The CDR3 loop reads CASSGTGLDEAFF. As DNA, the CDR3 is TGTGCCAGTAGTGGAACCGGGCTGGATGAAGCTTTCTTT. Full variable domain (remainder filled in from reference TRBV19 and TRBJ1-1): DGGITQSPKYLFRKEGQNVTLSCEQNLNHDAMYWYRQDPGQGLRLIYYSQIVNDFQKGDIAEGYSVSREKKESFPLTVTSAQKNPTAFYLCASSGTGLDEAFFGQGTRLTVV.

The rearrangement links TRBV19 to TRBJ2-1, with 7 bases lining up with TRBD2. The CDR3 has 15 residues. Germline CDR1 is LNHDA and CDR2 is SQIVND (reference sequence). V shed 5 bases and J 3 bases; nucleotides not matched to a gene: 7. In nucleotides, the CDR3 is TGTGCCAGTAGTTTCGAAGGGACTAACTACAATGAGCAGTTCTTC. Its translation is CASSFEGTNYNEQFF.

This chain joins TRBV19 and TRBJ1-1, with D perhaps TRBD1 (5 bases). V was clipped by 6 bases and J by 2 bases, with 19 bases between them. The CDR3 runs to 16 residues. Germline assignment: CDR1 LNHDA and CDR2 SQIVND (reference sequence). The CDR3 DNA follows: TGTGCCAGTAGCCCCTATGTAGGGGCCCTTAACACTGAAGCTTTCTTT. Amino acids: CASSPYVGALNTEAFF.

This clone was detected only once. The chain couples TRBV30 to TRBJ2-7, with D unclear. The ends were cut back, 0 bases at V and 0 bases at J, with 6 bases in the middle. Germline-derived CDR1 and CDR2 are GTSNPN and SVGIG (reference sequence). This CDR3 region has 13 residues. CDR3 coding DNA: TGTGCCTGGAGTGTAGGAGTCTCCTACGAGCAGTACTTC. Its translation: CAWSVGVSYEQYF. Full variable domain (missing parts from reference TRBV30 and TRBJ2-7): SQTIHQWPATLVQPVGSPLSLECTVEGTSNPNLYWYRQAAGRGLQLLFYSVGIGQISSEVPQNLSASRPQDRQFILSSKKLLLSDSGFYLCAWSVGVSYEQYFGPGTRLTVT.

This rearrangement joins TRBV6-5 to TRBJ1-1; no reliable D call. The CDR3 runs to 11 residues. The germline V gene encodes CDR1 MNHEY and CDR2 SVGAGI. Trimming took off 5 bases at V and 10 bases at J, with 11 bases between the two ends. The CDR3 sequence is CASSPGVLAFF. For the CDR3, the DNA is TGTGCCAGCAGTCCCGGAGTGTTAGCTTTCTTT.

The rearrangement links TRBV28 to TRBJ2-1, with 12 bases lining up with TRBD2. Germline values: CDR1 MDHEN, CDR2 SYDVKM. The ends lost 6 bases at V and 13 bases at J; junction bases unmatched: 22. The length of the CDR3 is 18 residues. The CDR3 reads CASSSSAFASGRALVQFF. CDR3 in DNA: TGTGCCAGCAGCTCATCAGCCTTCGCTAGCGGGAGGGCCTTAGTCCAGTTCTTC.

The count of this clone is one. The chain couples TRBV29-1 to TRBJ2-5, with 9 bases fitting TRBD2. The CDR3 has 14 amino acids. The germline V gene has CDR1 SQVTM and CDR2 ANQGSEA. J was trimmed by 1 base and V by 5 bases; bases with no gene match: 5. CDR3 amino acids: CSVPPSGIQETQYF. CDR3 coding DNA: TGCAGCGTTCCCCCTAGCGGGATCCAAGAGACCCAGTACTTC.

The chain joins TRBV27 to TRBJ2-3; 7 positions match TRBD2. Trimming at V came to 10 bases and at J to 7 bases, leaving 11 bases not matched to a gene. The germline V gene encodes CDR1 MNHEY and CDR2 SMNVEV (reference sequence). The CDR3 covers 13 residues. CDR3 bases: TGTGCCACCACGGTGGGGGGAGGGTATACGCAGTATTTT. Translated: CATTVGGGYTQYF.

The V call is TRBV28, the J call TRBJ2-7, with unresolved D. V lost 6 bases, J lost 0 bases, and 12 bases lay in between. CDR1 is MDHEN, CDR2 SYDVKM, per germline. This CDR3 comprises 14 residues. The CDR3 DNA sequence: TGTGCCAGCAGCCCCGGCGCGGACTCCTACGAGCAGTACTTC. Translating it yields CASSPGADSYEQYF.

The rearrangement joins TRBV6-5 to TRBJ1-4; D is uncertain. Trimming removed 6 bases at V and 7 bases at J, with 15 bases between. Per the germline V gene, CDR1 is MNHEY and CDR2 is SVGAGI. This CDR3 spans 14 amino acids. The CDR3 DNA reads TGTGCCAGCAGCCTTTTCGGGGTGCGTGAAAAACTGTTTTTT. Its protein product is CASSLFGVREKLFF.

V and J are TRBV11-1 and TRBJ1-3, with unresolved D. The CDR3 runs to 13 residues. The ends were cut back, 1 base at V and 10 bases at J, with 11 bases in the middle. Germline CDR1 and CDR2: SGHAT and FQDESV (reference sequence). The CDR3 protein is CASSLDRGVTIYF. As DNA, the CDR3 is TGTGCCAGCAGCTTAGACCGCGGAGTGACCATATATTTT.

The chain's CDR3 is CAIQGWGTSSYEQYF. The CDR3 DNA is TGTGCCATCCAGGGGTGGGGGACTAGCTCCTACGAGCAGTACTTC. This chain links TRBV28 with TRBJ2-7; 8 nucleotides align to TRBD2. J was trimmed by 0 bases and V by 10 bases; bases with no gene match: 11. This CDR3 contains 15 residues. Germline loops: CDR1 MDHEN, CDR2 SYDVKM.

The V and J genes are TRBV30 and TRBJ2-5; D is undetermined. The CDR3 has 12 amino acids. From germline, CDR1 is GTSNPN and CDR2 SVGIG (reference sequence). Trimming shortened V by 3 bases and J by 5 bases, and 10 bases separated the two germline ends. CDR3 residues: CAWRGNGETQYF. In DNA, the CDR3 is TGTGCCTGGAGAGGGAACGGCGAGACCCAGTACTTC.

This clone was detected only once. The chain carries TRBV6-5 and TRBJ1-6; D is ambiguous. The germline V gene encodes CDR1 MNHEY and CDR2 SVGAGI. V lost 2 bases to trimming and J lost 0 bases, with 8 bases between them. CDR3 length: 16 amino acids. CDR3 nucleotides: TGTGCCAGCAGTTACGGTCTGAGCTCCTATAATTCACCCCTCCACTTT. Amino acids: CASSYGLSSYNSPLHF.

The chain carries TRBV4-1 and TRBJ2-1; TRBD2 aligns across 11 bases. Unmatched junction bases numbered 9, after V lost 1 base and J lost 7 bases. CDR3 size: 17 residues. In germline, CDR1 is MGHRA, CDR2 YSYEKL. Here the CDR3 reads CASSQVGALAGGNEQFF. CDR3 nucleotide sequence: TGCGCCAGCAGCCAAGTAGGGGCTTTAGCGGGAGGGAATGAGCAGTTCTTC.

The chain is built from TRBV14 and TRBJ2-2; D is undetermined. Germline loops: CDR1 SGHDN, CDR2 FVKESK. Trimming took 2 bases from V and 3 from J, leaving 10 bases between them. There are 15 residues in the CDR3. The CDR3 reads CASSQMERYTGELFF. The CDR3, as DNA: TGTGCCAGCAGCCAAATGGAGAGGTACACCGGGGAGCTGTTTTTT.

V usage is TRBV10-1 and J usage is TRBJ1-1; D not certain. V shed 4 bases and J shed 0 bases, with 6 bases lying between them. The germline V gene encodes CDR1 WNHNN and CDR2 SYGVQD (reference sequence). The CDR3 is 13 amino acids. The CDR3 protein is CASSAQMNTEAFF. The CDR3 DNA reads TGCGCCAGCAGTGCACAGATGAACACTGAAGCTTTCTTT.

The genes are TRBV3-1 (or the pseudogene TRBV3-2) and TRBJ2-2; 14 bases match TRBD2. The germline CDR1 and CDR2 sequences are LGHDT and YNNKEL (reference sequence). The V gene end was trimmed by 4 bases and the J gene end by 5 bases; junction bases not matched to a gene: 9. CDR3 length equals 18 residues. The CDR3 reads CASSLAGGLAGDTGELFF. Written as DNA, the CDR3 is TGTGCCAGCAGCCTAGCCGGGGGACTAGCGGGAGATACCGGGGAGCTGTTTTTT.

V and J are TRBV28 and TRBJ1-5; no clear D. CDR3 length equals 14 residues. CDR1 MDHEN and CDR2 SYDVKM come from the germline V gene. The ends were cut back, 1 base at V and 0 bases at J, with 4 bases in the middle. CDR3 coding DNA: TGTGCCAGCAGTTTATTCCATAGCAATCAGCCCCAGCATTTT. The encoded protein is CASSLFHSNQPQHF.

The chain recombines TRBV4-1 with TRBJ2-5, with a possible D match to TRBD1 (8 bases). Between the trimmed V and J ends, which lost 4 bases and 5 bases, there was a span of 23 bases. The CDR3 sequence is 17 residues long. In germline, CDR1 is MGHRA, CDR2 YSYEKL. CDR3 residues: CASSRGQGGSYGETQYF. The DNA for the CDR3 is TGCGCCAGCAGCCGCGGACAGGGAGGGTCCTACGGGGAGACCCAGTACTTC.

J is TRBJ2-1 and V is TRBV28; D unresolved. Trimming took 7 bases from V and 3 from J, leaving 19 bases between them. The length of the CDR3 is 16 residues. Germline CDR1 MDHEN, CDR2 SYDVKM. The CDR3 loop reads CASTPPLVDRYNEQFF. DNA of the CDR3: TGTGCCAGCACCCCCCCCTTAGTAGATCGCTACAATGAGCAGTTCTTC.

V gene TRBV19 combines with J gene TRBJ1-5; D uncertain. Germline V gene sequence: CDR1 LNHDA, CDR2 SQIVND (reference sequence). This CDR3 has 13 amino acids. V was clipped by 5 bases and J by 7 bases, with 12 bases between them. For the CDR3, the DNA is TGTGCCAGTAGTGTCGGACTAGGGCAGCCCCAGCATTTT. Encoded protein: CASSVGLGQPQHF.

The chain is built from TRBV7-9 and TRBJ1-2; 7 nucleotides match TRBD1. Unmatched junction bases numbered 10, after V lost 5 bases and J lost 7 bases. This CDR3 is built from 14 residues. The germline gives CDR1 SEHNR, CDR2 FQNEAQ (reference sequence). CDR3 protein: CASSRRQGYGGYTF. The CDR3 DNA follows: TGTGCCAGCAGCCGTCGACAGGGATACGGTGGCTACACCTTC.

The V call is TRBV5-1, the J call TRBJ2-7; TRBD1 or TRBD2 may be the D gene (5 bases each). This CDR3 contains 14 residues. The germline V and J ends were trimmed by 2 bases and 4 bases, with 13 bases remaining between them. Germline V gene lookup returns CDR1 SGHRS and CDR2 YFSETQ. The CDR3 reads CASSFEGPGYEQYF. Written as DNA, the CDR3 is TGCGCCAGCAGCTTTGAGGGGCCGGGGTACGAGCAGTACTTC.

V gene TRBV6-1 combines with J gene TRBJ2-3; 10 bases line up with TRBD2. Germline CDR1 is MNHNS and CDR2 is SASEGT. The CDR3 loop spans 14 amino acids. V was pared by 2 bases and J by 6 bases, with 2 bases of the junction left unmatched. The CDR3: CASSETSGKDTQYF. In nucleotides, the CDR3 is TGTGCCAGCAGTGAAACTAGCGGGAAGGATACGCAGTATTTT.

The chain links TRBV28 to TRBJ1-1; D call uncertain. This CDR3 contains 13 residues. The germline V gene has CDR1 MDHEN and CDR2 SYDVKM. V lost 5 bases, J lost 8 bases, and 15 bases lay in between. Here the CDR3 DNA reads TGTGCCAGCAGTGCCCGGACGGTCTCCGAAGCTTTCTTT. Amino acids: CASSARTVSEAFF.

The sample holds a few counts of this clone. The V call is TRBV28, the J call TRBJ1-6; tentatively, D is TRBD1 (5 bases). CDR3 size: 14 residues. The germline V gene encodes CDR1 MDHEN and CDR2 SYDVKM. Trimming left V 5 bases short and J 9 bases short, with 14 bases between. Written as DNA, the CDR3 is TGTGCCAGCAGTCTGGGGACCGACCTTTCACCCCTCCACTTT. Protein: CASSLGTDLSPLHF.

The chain employs TRBV19 and TRBJ2-4, with D possibly matching TRBD2 (5 bases). Germline CDR1 is LNHDA and CDR2 is SQIVND (reference sequence). Trimming took 3 bases from V and 5 from J, leaving 17 bases between them. The CDR3 spans 16 residues. As DNA, the CDR3 is TGTGCCAGTAGTATCGGAGGAGATAGGACCGAAAACATTCAGTACTTC. The encoded protein is CASSIGGDRTENIQYF.